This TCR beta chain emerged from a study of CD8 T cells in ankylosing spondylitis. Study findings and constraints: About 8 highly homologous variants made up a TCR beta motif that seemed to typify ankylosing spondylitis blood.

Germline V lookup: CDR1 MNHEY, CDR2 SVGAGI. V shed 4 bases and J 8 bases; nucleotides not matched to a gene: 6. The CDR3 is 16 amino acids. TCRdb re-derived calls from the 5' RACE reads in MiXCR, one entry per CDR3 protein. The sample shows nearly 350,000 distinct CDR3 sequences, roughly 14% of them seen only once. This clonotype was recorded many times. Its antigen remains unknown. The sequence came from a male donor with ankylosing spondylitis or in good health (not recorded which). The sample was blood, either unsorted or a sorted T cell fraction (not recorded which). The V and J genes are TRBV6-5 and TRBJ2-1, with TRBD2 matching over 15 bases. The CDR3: CASSFGLAGGPHEQFF. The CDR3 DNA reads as TGTGCCAGCAGTTTCGGACTAGCGGGAGGGCCCCATGAGCAGTTCTTC.